This note documents a single T cell receptor (beta chain) sequence. The sample originates from a study of blood T cell repertoires in COVID-19. Whole-study context: T cells, B-cell-depleted T cells, or PBMCs provided the cDNA or gDNA that served as material.

In the original analysis: It was from reference gene primer amplification that nucleated cell counts were estimated. Clones were read by immunoSEQ multiplex PCR, and TCRdb kept only the in-frame ones, dropping some. The V and J calls and clone size were taken over from that table, and D and trimming were inferred from the DNA. The sample contains tens of thousands of clones, about nine tenths of which appear only once. CDR1 is SQVTM and CDR2 is ANQGSEA in the germline V gene. Trimming at V came to 6 bases and at J to 3 bases, leaving 8 bases not matched to a gene. The CDR3 has 13 amino acids. This sequence joins TRBV29-1 and TRBJ2-7, with 7 positions matching TRBD1. The sequencing sample was made of peripheral blood. The clonotype comes from a man over 45 with active COVID-19. CDR3 protein: CSVGTGAYYEQYF. The DNA for the CDR3 is TGCAGCGTGGGTACAGGGGCGTACTACGAGCAGTACTTC.